The entry below gives a single T cell receptor (beta chain) sequence along with its context. TCR beta libraries were built with iRepertoire HTBI primers and Arm-PCR of CDR3 regions. TCRdb re-analysed the multiplex PCR reads in MiXCR, keeping a single row per CDR3 protein. This table holds around 470,000 distinct CDR3 sequences, 14% found once. Time point indicated: newly diagnosed GD, antithyroid drugs for less than 3 months. TCR sequences were obtained from RNA taken from PBMCs. The data originate from a study of regulatory T cells in long-lasting Graves disease. Per germline, CDR1 SGHTA and CDR2 FQGNSA. Germline trimming cut 7 bases from V and 7 bases from J; bases unmatched to any gene: 8. This CDR3 is 14 amino acids long. This same sample was also part of a study on T cells in Graves' hyperthyroidism and ophthalmopathy.

The sequence was collected from a woman between 50 and 59 years old with Graves disease. The chain combines TRBV7-2 with TRBJ2-1; 9 bases are a match to TRBD2. This specimen was peripheral blood mononuclear cells (PBMCs), taken at new diagnosis, from a patient treated with antithyroid drugs. In DNA form, the CDR3 reads TGTGCCAGCAACGCGGGACTAGCTGTAAATGAGCAGTTCTTC. This gives the protein CASNAGLAVNEQFF.